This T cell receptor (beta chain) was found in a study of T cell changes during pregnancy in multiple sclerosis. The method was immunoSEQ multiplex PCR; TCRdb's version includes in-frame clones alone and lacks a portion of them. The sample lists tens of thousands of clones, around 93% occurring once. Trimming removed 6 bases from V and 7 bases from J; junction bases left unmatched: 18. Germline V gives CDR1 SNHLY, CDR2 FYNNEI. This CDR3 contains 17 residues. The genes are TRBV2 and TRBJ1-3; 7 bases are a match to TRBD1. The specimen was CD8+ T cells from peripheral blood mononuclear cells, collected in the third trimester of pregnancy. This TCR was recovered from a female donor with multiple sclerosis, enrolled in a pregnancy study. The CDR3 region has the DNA TGTGCCAGCAGATTTGCGTCCGACAGGGACGATCGGAACACCATATATTTT. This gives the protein CASRFASDRDDRNTIYF.